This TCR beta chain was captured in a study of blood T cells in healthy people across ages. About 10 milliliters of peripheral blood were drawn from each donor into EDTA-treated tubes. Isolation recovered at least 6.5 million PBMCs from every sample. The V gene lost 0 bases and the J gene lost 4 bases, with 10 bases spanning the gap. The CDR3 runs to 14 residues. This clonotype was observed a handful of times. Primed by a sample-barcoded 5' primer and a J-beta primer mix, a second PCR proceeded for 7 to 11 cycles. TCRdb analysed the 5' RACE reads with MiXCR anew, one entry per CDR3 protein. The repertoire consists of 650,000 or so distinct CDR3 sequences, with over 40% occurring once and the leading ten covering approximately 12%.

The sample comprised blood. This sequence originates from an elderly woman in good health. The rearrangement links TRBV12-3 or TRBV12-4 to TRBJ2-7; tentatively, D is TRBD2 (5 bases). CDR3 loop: CASSLAQEAYEQYF. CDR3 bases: TGTGCCAGCAGTTTAGCTCAGGAGGCTTACGAGCAGTACTTC.